This TCR beta chain was found in a study of regulatory T cells in long-lasting Graves disease. The study's findings and limits: Favored usage of TRBV28, TRBJ1-2 and TRBJ2-5 was recorded in persistent disease.

This clonotype occurred many times. Its antigen is still unknown. Time point described: persistent/refractory GD, antithyroid drugs over 5 years with positive TRAb. Extracted RNA from PBMCs served as the source of the TCR library. Graves' disease diagnosis was established per American Thyroid Association guidelines. Enrollment of patients was through an endocrinology department in Xi'an, China. J lost 5 bases, V lost 1 base, and 11 bases had no gene match. This CDR3 region has 17 residues. Germline assignment: CDR1 KGHDR and CDR2 SFDVKD. In building TCR beta libraries, iRepertoire HTBI primers were used together with Arm-PCR of CDR3 regions. TCRdb called the multiplex PCR reads again in MiXCR, with one record for every CDR3 protein. The sample lists roughly 400,000 distinct CDR3 sequences; around a fifth were seen once.

V and J are TRBV24-1 and TRBJ2-5, with 8 bases lining up with TRBD1. The TCR comes from a female donor with Graves disease. Sequencing was performed on peripheral blood mononuclear cells (PBMCs), taken when the disease was refractory, from a patient treated with antithyroid drugs. CDR3 in amino acids: CATSDLSGSTGEETQYF. The DNA for the CDR3 is TGTGCCACCAGTGATTTAAGCGGGTCGACAGGGGAGGAGACCCAGTACTTC.